Presented here are 14 T cell receptor beta chains from one specimen sequenced in a study of CD8 T cells in Susac syndrome. A quantity of about 0.5 to 1 ug RNA underwent reverse transcription using random hexamers. TCRdb recomputed calls from the immunoSEQ multiplex PCR reads with MiXCR, one row per CDR3 protein. The sample gives about 200,000 distinct CDR3 sequences, roughly 95% of which show up once; under 0.095% is in the top ten. Sequencing was carried out using CD4+ T cells from PBMCs. Source of these receptors: a human donor with multiple sclerosis.

This clonotype was seen just once. V usage is TRBV27 and J usage is TRBJ2-1; 7 bases are a match to TRBD2. Germline values: CDR1 MNHEY, CDR2 SMNVEV (reference sequence). The CDR3 consists of 15 residues. Trimming cost V 4 bases and J 0 bases; bases outside gene matches: 3. In nucleotides, the CDR3 is TGTGCCAGCAGTTGGGGGGGTTTCTCCTACAATGAGCAGTTCTTC. Translation gives CASSWGGFSYNEQFF.

This sequence joins TRBV15 and TRBJ1-1, with D possibly matching TRBD1 (6 bases). The V and J ends lost 3 bases and 0 bases respectively, with 17 bases between them. CDR1 and CDR2 from the germline V gene are LNHNV and YYDKDF (reference sequence). This CDR3 is built from 17 residues. CDR3 residues: CATSSRGAPLMNTEAFF. DNA for the CDR3: TGTGCCACCAGCAGTAGGGGGGCACCACTCATGAACACTGAAGCTTTCTTT. Together with reference TRBV15 and TRBJ1-1, the CDR3 gives the full variable domain: DAMVIQNPRYQVTQFGKPVTLSCSQTLNHNVMYWYQQKSSQAPKLLFHYYDKDFNNEADTPDNFQSRRPNTSFCFLDIRSPGLGDTAMYLCATSSRGAPLMNTEAFFGQGTRLTVV.

V gene TRBV5-4 combines with J gene TRBJ2-7; perhaps TRBD1 as D (5 bases). Trimming left V 0 bases short and J 6 bases short, with 10 bases between. The CDR3 runs to 13 residues. CDR1 is SGHNT and CDR2 is YYREEE in the germline V gene (reference sequence). The DNA for the CDR3 is TGTGCCAGCAGCTTGGACAGGAACGGCGAGCAGTACTTC. Protein product: CASSLDRNGEQYF.

The V call is TRBV30, the J call TRBJ2-2, with D unclear. Trimming left V 2 bases short and J 4 bases short, with 17 bases between. Germline V lookup: CDR1 GTSNPN, CDR2 SVGIG (reference sequence). This CDR3 has 16 residues. The CDR3: CAWSFSRTDVTGELFF. As DNA, the CDR3 is TGTGCCTGGAGTTTTTCCCGGACGGATGTCACCGGGGAGCTGTTTTTT.

The chain has TRBV24-1 and TRBJ2-3; tentative D call: TRBD2 (7 bases). Germline CDR1 KGHDR, CDR2 SFDVKD. The CDR3 runs 13 residues. V lost 9 bases and J lost 4, with 13 bases in between. CDR3 region: CATAAGAADTQYF. CDR3 DNA: TGTGCCACCGCGGCGGGGGCCGCAGATACGCAGTATTTT.

The rearrangement links TRBV7-2 to TRBJ2-3, with 11 bases that match TRBD2. V trimming: 1 base; J trimming: 2 bases; junction bases outside the gene matches: 8. Germline assignment: CDR1 SGHTA and CDR2 FQGNSA. The CDR3 has 18 amino acids. In DNA, the CDR3 is TGTGCCAGCAGCTTAGATTTTACTAGCGGGGGATACACAGATACGCAGTATTTT. Its protein is CASSLDFTSGGYTDTQYF.

This rearrangement joins TRBV28 to TRBJ1-5, with 7 bases aligning to TRBD1. Per the germline V gene, CDR1 is MDHEN and CDR2 is SYDVKM. CDR3 length equals 14 residues. V shed 7 bases, J shed 5 bases, and the junction held 8 bases outside the gene matches. The CDR3 loop reads CASTPGQGDQPQHF. In DNA, the CDR3 is TGTGCCAGCACCCCGGGGCAGGGGGATCAGCCCCAGCATTTT.

The chain has TRBV30 and TRBJ1-2; D remains unclear. Trimming removed 3 bases at V and 5 bases at J, with 13 bases between. Germline CDR1 reads GTSNPN; CDR2 reads SVGIG (reference sequence). The CDR3 extends over 13 amino acids. The CDR3 DNA follows: TGTGCCTGGAGCATTTTGAATGGATATGGCTACACCTTC. Translation: CAWSILNGYGYTF.

The chain has TRBV6-6 and TRBJ1-2; D call uncertain. Germline V CDR1 and CDR2: MNHNY, SVGAGI (reference sequence). The ends were cut back, 6 bases at V and 6 bases at J, with 8 bases in the middle. The CDR3 has 11 residues. The CDR3, as DNA: TGTGCCAGCAGCCCCGGGCATGGCTACACCTTC. Its protein product is CASSPGHGYTF.

The chain uses TRBV18 and TRBJ2-7; no firm D call. The germline V and J ends were trimmed by 3 bases and 2 bases, with 14 bases remaining between them. The CDR3 is 15 amino acids. The germline gives CDR1 KGHSH, CDR2 LQKENI. This CDR3 is CASSPLPQPTYEQYF. CDR3 nucleotide sequence: TGTGCCAGCTCACCCCTTCCTCAACCCACCTACGAGCAGTACTTC.

V and J are TRBV29-1 and TRBJ2-1; D might be TRBD1 or TRBD2, each matching 6 bases. CDR1 and CDR2 (germline): SQVTM, ANQGSEA. This CDR3 region has 14 residues. Trimming removed 4 bases from V and 10 bases from J, with 20 bases in between. The CDR3 DNA reads as TGCAGCGTTGGACCGGGGGCTTCGCCGCACGAGCAGTTCTTC. It yields the protein CSVGPGASPHEQFF.

The chain recombines TRBV30 with TRBJ1-2, with 9 bases lining up with TRBD1. Germline CDR1 reads GTSNPN; CDR2 reads SVGIG (reference sequence). V lost 3 bases to trimming and J lost 8 bases; unmatched junction nucleotides: 7. The CDR3 loop spans 13 amino acids. CDR3 DNA sequence: TGTGCCTGGAGCCGGGACAGGGTGAAGGGCTACACCTTC. It yields the protein CAWSRDRVKGYTF. The complete variable domain, with remaining parts taken from reference TRBV30 and TRBJ1-2, reads SQTIHQWPATLVQPVGSPLSLECTVEGTSNPNLYWYRQAAGRGLQLLFYSVGIGQISSEVPQNLSASRPQDRQFILSSKKLLLSDSGFYLCAWSRDRVKGYTFGSGTRLTVV.

The chain recombines TRBV5-1 with TRBJ1-5; D not certain. Trimming took off 1 base at V and 1 base at J, with 9 bases between the two ends. CDR1 SGHRS and CDR2 YFSETQ come from the germline V gene. There are 15 residues in the CDR3. CDR3 sequence (DNA): TGCGCCAGCAGCTTGTATGGCGGAAGCAATCAGCCCCAGCATTTT. It translates to CASSLYGGSNQPQHF.

CDR3 amino acids: CASSPRGAGGTQYF. The CDR3 DNA reads as TGTGCCAGCTCCCCTCGGGGGGCCGGGGGGACCCAGTACTTC. This rearrangement joins TRBV6-2 or TRBV6-3 to TRBJ2-5, with D possibly being TRBD2 (7 bases). Trimming took off 8 bases at V and 7 bases at J, with 20 bases between the two ends. The CDR3 has 14 amino acids. From germline, CDR1 is MNHEY and CDR2 SVGEGT.